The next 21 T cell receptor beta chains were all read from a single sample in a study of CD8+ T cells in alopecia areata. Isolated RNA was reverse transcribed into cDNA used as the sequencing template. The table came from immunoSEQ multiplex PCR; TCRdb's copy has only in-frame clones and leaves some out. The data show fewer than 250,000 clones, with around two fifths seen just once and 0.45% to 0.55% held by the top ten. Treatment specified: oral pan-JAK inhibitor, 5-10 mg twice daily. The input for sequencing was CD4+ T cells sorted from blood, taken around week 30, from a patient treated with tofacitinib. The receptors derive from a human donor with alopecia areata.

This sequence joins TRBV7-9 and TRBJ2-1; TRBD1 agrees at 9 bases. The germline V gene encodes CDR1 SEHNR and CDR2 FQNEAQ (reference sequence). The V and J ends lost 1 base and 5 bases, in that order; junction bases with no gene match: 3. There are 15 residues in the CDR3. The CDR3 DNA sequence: TGTGCCAGCAGCTTAGGGACAGGGGTTCACAATGAGCAGTTCTTC. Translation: CASSLGTGVHNEQFF.

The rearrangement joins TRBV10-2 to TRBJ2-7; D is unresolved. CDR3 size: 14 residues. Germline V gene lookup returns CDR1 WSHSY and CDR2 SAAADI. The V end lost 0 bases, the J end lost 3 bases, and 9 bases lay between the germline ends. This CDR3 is CASSESDLGYEQYF. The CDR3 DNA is TGCGCCAGCAGTGAGTCAGACCTGGGCTACGAGCAGTACTTC.

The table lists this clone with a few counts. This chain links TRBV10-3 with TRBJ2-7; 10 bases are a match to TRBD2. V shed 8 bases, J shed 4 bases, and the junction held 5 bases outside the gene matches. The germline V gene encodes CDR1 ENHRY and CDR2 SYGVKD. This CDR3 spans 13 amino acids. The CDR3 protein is CAIGPSGSYEQYF. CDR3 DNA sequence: TGTGCCATCGGGCCTAGCGGGAGTTACGAGCAGTACTTC.

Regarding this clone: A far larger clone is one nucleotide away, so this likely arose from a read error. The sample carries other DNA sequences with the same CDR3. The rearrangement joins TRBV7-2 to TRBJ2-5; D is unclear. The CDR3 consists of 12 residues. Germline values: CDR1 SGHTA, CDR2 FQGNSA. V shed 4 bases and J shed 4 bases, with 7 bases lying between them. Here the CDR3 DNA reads TGTGCCAGCAGCTGGGTGAGAGAGACCCAGTACTTC. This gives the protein CASSWVRETQYF.

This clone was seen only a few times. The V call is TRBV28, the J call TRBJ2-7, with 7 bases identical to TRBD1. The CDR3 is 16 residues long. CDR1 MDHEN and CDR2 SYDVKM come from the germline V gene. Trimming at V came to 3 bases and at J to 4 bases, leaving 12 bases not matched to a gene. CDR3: CASSLGSRGRGYEQYF. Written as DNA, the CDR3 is TGTGCCAGCAGTTTGGGGTCCCGTGGCAGGGGGTACGAGCAGTACTTC.

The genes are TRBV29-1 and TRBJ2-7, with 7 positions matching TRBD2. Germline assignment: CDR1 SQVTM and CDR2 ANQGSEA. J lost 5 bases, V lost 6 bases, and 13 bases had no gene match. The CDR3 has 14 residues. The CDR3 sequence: CSVSRRLAADEQYF. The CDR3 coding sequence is TGCAGCGTCTCCCGTCGGCTAGCGGCGGACGAGCAGTACTTC.

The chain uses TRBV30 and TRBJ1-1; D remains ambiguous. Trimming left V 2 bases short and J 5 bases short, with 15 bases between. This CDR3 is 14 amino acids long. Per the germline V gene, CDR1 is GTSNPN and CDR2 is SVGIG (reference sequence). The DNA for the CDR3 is TGTGCCTGGAGTCGGACGGGTAGCGATACTGAAGCTTTCTTT. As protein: CAWSRTGSDTEAFF.

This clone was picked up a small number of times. CDR3 sequence (DNA): TGTGCCAGCAGTGACGGGGGGAACAATCAGCCCCAGCATTTT. This codes for CASSDGGNNQPQHF. The chain carries TRBV25-1 and TRBJ1-5, with D possibly TRBD1 on 5 matching bases. V was shortened by 3 bases and J by 3 bases, with 9 bases between the two germline ends. The CDR3 loop spans 14 amino acids. The germline V gene encodes CDR1 MGHDK and CDR2 SYGVNS.

CDR3 DNA sequence: TGCAGCGTCGGGTCCTTCTACTCCTACGAGCAGTACTTC. Translation gives CSVGSFYSYEQYF. V gene TRBV29-1 combines with J gene TRBJ2-7; D is undetermined. CDR1 is SQVTM and CDR2 is ANQGSEA in the germline V gene. The CDR3 sequence is 13 residues long. Trimming pared 6 bases from V and 0 bases from J, leaving 12 bases between.

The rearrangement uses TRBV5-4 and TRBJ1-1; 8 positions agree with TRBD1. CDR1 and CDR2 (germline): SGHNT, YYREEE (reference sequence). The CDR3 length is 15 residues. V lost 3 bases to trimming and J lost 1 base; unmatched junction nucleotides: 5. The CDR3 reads CASSSWTGPNTEAFF. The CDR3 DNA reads TGTGCCAGCAGCTCCTGGACAGGGCCGAACACTGAAGCTTTCTTT.

The CDR3 protein is CASSARQGWNGELFF. The CDR3, as DNA: TGTGCCAGCAGCGCACGACAGGGGTGGAACGGGGAGCTGTTTTTT. The chain recombines TRBV5-6 with TRBJ2-2, with 8 bases aligning to TRBD1. This CDR3 spans 15 amino acids. After removal of 4 bases from V and 7 bases from J, the junction contained 9 bases not matched to a gene. Germline values: CDR1 SGHDT, CDR2 YYEEEE.

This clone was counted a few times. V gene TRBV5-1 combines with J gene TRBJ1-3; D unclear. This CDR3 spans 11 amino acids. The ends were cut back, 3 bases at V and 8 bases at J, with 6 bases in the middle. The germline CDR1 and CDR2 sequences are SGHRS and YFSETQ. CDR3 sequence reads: CASSSEDTIYF. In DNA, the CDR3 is TGCGCCAGCAGCTCAGAGGACACCATATATTTT.

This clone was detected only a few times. The CDR3 sequence is CASSLDGQGAYGYTF. The CDR3 nucleotides read TGCGCCAGCAGCCTTGACGGACAGGGGGCCTATGGCTACACCTTC. The V gene is TRBV4-1, the J gene TRBJ1-2; 11 bases are shared with TRBD1. V gave up 4 bases and J gave up 4 bases; unmatched junction bases: 5. The V gene's germline CDR1 is MGHRA and CDR2 YSYEKL. This CDR3 comprises 15 residues.

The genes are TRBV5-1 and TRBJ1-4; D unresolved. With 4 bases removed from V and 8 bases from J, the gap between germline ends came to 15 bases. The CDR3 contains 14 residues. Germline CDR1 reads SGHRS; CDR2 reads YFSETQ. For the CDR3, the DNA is TGCGCCAGCAGCCGAGGGTCATGGGAAGAAAAACTGTTTTTT. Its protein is CASSRGSWEEKLFF.

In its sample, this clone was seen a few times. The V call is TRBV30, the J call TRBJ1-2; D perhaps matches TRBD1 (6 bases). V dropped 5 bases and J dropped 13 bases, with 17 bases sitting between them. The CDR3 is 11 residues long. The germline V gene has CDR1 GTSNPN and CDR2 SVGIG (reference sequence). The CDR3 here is CAWGGFLVATF. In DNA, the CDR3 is TGTGCCTGGGGGGGCTTTCTCGTCGCCACCTTC.

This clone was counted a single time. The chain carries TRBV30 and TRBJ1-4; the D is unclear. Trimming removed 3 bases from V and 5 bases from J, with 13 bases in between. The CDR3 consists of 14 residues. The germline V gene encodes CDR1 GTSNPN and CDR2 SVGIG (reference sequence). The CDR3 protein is CAWSAGSNNEKLFF. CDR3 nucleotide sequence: TGTGCCTGGAGCGCAGGCAGTAACAATGAAAAACTGTTTTTT.

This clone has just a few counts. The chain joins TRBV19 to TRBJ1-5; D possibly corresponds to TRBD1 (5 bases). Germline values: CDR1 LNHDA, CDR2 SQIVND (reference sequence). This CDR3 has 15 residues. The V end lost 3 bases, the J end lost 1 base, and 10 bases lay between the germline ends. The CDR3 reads CASSIWTQSNQPQHF. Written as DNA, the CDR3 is TGTGCCAGTAGTATCTGGACACAGAGCAATCAGCCCCAGCATTTT.

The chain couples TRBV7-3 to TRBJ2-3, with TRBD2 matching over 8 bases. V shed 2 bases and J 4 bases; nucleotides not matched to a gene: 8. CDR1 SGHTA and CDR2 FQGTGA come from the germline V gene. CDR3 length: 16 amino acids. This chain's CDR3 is CASSLLSGGQSDTQYF. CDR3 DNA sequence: TGTGCCAGCAGCTTACTTTCGGGAGGGCAATCAGATACGCAGTATTTT.

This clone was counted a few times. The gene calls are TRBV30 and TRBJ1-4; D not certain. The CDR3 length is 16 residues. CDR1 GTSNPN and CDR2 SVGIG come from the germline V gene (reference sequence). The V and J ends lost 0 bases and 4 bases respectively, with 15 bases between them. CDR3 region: CAWSVRSRRNNEKLFF. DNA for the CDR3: TGTGCCTGGAGTGTACGATCGAGGAGAAATAATGAAAAACTGTTTTTT.

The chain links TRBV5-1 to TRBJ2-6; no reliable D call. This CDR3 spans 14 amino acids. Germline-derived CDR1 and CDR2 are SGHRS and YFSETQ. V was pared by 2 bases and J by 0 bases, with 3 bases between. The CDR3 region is CASSFNSGANVLTF. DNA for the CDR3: TGCGCCAGCAGCTTCAACTCTGGGGCCAACGTCCTGACTTTC.

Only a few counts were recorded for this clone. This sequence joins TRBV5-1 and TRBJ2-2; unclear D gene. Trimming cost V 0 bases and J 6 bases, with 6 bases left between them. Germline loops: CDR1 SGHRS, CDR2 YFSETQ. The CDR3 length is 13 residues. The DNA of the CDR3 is TGCGCCAGCAGCTTGGGTGGGTCCGGGGAGCTGTTTTTT. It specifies CASSLGGSGELFF.